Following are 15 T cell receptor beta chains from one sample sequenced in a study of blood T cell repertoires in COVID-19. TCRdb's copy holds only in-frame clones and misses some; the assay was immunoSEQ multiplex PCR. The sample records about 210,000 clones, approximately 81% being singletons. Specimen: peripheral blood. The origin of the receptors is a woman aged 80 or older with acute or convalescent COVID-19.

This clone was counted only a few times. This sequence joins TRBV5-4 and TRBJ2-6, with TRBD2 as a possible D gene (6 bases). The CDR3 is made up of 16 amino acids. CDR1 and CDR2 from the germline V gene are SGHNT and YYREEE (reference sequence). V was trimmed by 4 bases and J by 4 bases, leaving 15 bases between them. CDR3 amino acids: CASSQMAGPGANVLTF. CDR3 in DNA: TGTGCCAGCAGCCAGATGGCGGGACCCGGGGCCAACGTCCTGACTTTC.

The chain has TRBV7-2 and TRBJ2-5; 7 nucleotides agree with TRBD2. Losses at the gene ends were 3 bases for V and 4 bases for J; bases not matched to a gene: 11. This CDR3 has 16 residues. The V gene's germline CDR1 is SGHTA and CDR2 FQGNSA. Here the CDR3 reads CASSFGGGPPGETQYF. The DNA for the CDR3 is TGTGCCAGCAGCTTCGGGGGAGGGCCTCCAGGAGAGACCCAGTACTTC.

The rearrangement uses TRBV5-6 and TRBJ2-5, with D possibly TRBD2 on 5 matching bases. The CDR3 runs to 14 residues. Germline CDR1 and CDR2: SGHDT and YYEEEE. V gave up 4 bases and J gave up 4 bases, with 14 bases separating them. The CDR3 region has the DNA TGTGCCAGCAGCGCCGGCGCGGGCGGAGAGACCCAGTACTTC. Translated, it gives CASSAGAGGETQYF.

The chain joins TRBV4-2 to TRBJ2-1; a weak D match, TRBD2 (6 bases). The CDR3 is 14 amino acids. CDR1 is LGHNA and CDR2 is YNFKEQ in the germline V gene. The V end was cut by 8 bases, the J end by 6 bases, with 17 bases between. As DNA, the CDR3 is TGTGCCAGCTCGTTGGGGGGTTGGATCAATGAGCAGTTCTTC. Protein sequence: CASSLGGWINEQFF.

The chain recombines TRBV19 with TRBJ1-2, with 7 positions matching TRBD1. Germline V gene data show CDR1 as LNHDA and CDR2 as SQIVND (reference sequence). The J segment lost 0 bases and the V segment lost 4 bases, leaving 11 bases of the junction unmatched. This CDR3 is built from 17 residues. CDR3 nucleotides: TGTGCCAGTAGTAGTTTGACAGGGCGAAAGACTAACTATGGCTACACCTTC. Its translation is CASSSLTGRKTNYGYTF. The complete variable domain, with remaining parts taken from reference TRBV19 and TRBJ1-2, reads DGGITQSPKYLFRKEGQNVTLSCEQNLNHDAMYWYRQDPGQGLRLIYYSQIVNDFQKGDIAEGYSVSREKKESFPLTVTSAQKNPTAFYLCASSSLTGRKTNYGYTFGSGTRLTVV.

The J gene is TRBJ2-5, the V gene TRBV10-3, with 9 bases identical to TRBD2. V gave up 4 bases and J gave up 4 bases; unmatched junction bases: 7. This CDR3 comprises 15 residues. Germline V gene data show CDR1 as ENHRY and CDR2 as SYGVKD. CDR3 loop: CAISAAGGPGETQYF. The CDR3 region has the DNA TGTGCCATCAGTGCGGCGGGAGGGCCAGGAGAGACCCAGTACTTC.

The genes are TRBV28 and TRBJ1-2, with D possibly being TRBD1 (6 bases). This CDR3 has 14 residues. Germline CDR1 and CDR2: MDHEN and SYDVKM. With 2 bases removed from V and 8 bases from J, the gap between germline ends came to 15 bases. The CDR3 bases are TGTGCCAGCAGTTTAGGGGGGGGCGCTCAGGGCTACACCTTC. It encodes CASSLGGGAQGYTF.

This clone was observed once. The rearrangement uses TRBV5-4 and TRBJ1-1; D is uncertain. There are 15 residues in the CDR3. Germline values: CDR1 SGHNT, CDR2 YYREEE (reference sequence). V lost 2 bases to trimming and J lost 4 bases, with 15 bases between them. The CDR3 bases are TGTGCCAGCAGCTTAGGAGGAGGGATTGGCACTGAAGCTTTCTTT. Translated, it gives CASSLGGGIGTEAFF.

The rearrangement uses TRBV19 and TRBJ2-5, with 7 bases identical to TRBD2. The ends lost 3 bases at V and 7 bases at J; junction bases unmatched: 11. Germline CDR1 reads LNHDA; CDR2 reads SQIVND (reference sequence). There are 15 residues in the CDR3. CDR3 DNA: TGTGCCAGTAGTATCTTGAGTCAGGGAGGGGCGACCCAGTACTTC. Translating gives CASSILSQGGATQYF.

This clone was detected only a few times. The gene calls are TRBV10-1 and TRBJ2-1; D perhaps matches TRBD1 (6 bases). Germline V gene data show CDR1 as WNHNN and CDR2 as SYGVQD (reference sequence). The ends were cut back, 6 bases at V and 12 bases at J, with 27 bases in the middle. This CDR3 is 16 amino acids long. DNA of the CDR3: TGCGCCAGCAGCTACTACCGGGACAAGGGGCACTTCGGGCAGTTCTTC. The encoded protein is CASSYYRDKGHFGQFF.

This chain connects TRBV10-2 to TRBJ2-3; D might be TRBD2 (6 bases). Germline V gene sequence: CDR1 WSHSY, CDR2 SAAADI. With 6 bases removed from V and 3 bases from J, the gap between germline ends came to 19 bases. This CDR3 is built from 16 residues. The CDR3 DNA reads TGCGCCAGCAGGGTTCGCGGGACCCTTAGAACAGATACGCAGTATTTT. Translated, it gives CASRVRGTLRTDTQYF.

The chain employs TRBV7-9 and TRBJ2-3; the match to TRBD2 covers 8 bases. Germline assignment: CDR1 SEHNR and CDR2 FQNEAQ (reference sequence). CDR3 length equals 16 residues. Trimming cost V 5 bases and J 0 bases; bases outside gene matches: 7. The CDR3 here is CASSPHSGKSTDTQYF. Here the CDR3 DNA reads TGTGCCAGCAGCCCTCATAGCGGGAAGAGCACAGATACGCAGTATTTT.

Written as DNA, the CDR3 is TGTGCCAGCAGCCAACTACATGGGGCCGATACGCAGTATTTT. Amino acid sequence: CASSQLHGADTQYF. The chain has TRBV14 and TRBJ2-3, with D perhaps TRBD1 (5 bases). Trimming cost V 2 bases and J 6 bases, with 12 bases left between them. The CDR3 has 14 residues. Germline V gene sequence: CDR1 SGHDN, CDR2 FVKESK.

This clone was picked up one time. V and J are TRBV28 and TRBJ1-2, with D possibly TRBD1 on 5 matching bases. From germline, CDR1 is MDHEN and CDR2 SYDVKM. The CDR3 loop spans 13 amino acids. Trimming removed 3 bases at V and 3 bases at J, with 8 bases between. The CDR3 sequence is CASSFGGDYGYTF. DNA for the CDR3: TGTGCCAGCAGTTTCGGGGGGGACTATGGCTACACCTTC.

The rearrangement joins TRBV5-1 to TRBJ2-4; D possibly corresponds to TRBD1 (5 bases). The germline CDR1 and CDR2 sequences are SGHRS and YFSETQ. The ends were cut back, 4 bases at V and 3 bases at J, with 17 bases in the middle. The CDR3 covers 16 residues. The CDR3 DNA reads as TGCGCCAGCAGCCCGGCGAGGCAGGGCGGCAAAAACATTCAGTACTTC. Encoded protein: CASSPARQGGKNIQYF.